The entry below gives a single T cell receptor (beta chain) sequence along with its context. This clone was seen only a few times. Its antigen remains unidentified. Base qualities are not at hand, and no much larger clone is one base apart. Per the publication, the time point label means: cycle 4 day 1 (C4D1), after about 6 weeks of nivolumab. Every trial patient had relapsed following autologous stem cell transplantation, and prior brentuximab vedotin exposure was what differed among cohorts A, B and C. The trial cohort included 50 or so patients with relapsed/refractory classical Hodgkin lymphoma, and each patient had a best overall response of complete response, partial response or progressive disease. Trial patients were treated with single-agent nivolumab in the multi-cohort phase II CheckMate 205 trial. An independent review committee assessed best overall response by applying the 2007 International Working Group response criteria. Trial PBMCs were obtained immediately prior to nivolumab initiation (C1D1) and on therapy at cycle 2 day 1 and cycle 4 day 1. After peripheral blood was drawn into 8 mL Vacutainer Cell Preparation Tubes, PBMCs were isolated by centrifugation and then cryopreserved.

The data originate from a study of PD-1 blockade in classical Hodgkin lymphoma (TCRdb year 2020). Looking at the study overall: Nivolumab dosing was 3 mg/kg intravenously every 2 weeks, continuing until either disease progression or unacceptable toxicity. The study used TCR beta sequencing and CyTOF to define a peripheral blood immune signature of response to PD-1 blockade in classical Hodgkin lymphoma.

Genomic DNA was isolated using the Qiagen DNeasy kit from unsorted PBMCs as well as from negatively selected CD4+ and CD8+ fractions. TCR beta CDR3 regions were subjected to amplification by immunoSEQ multiplex PCR with primers that anneal to V and J segments. A synthetic immune receptor repertoire was used to minimize amplification bias, and any residual bias was removed computationally once sequencing was done. The source study handled its data this way. Custom Python scripts were used to quantify repertoire diversity as the Shannon entropy index. Unsorted, CD4+ and CD8+ repertoires were examined separately, except in combined analyses, for which CD4+ and CD8+ sequences were merged in silico. A clone counted as expanded when the clone's frequency after treatment rose at least 2-fold relative to C1D1, and clones undetected at baseline were given a pseudocount of 0.5. Clones with 0 or 1 copy at C1D1 were defined as singleton clones, while clones with 2 or more copies were defined as non-singleton clones. By matching protein sequences in sorted samples from the same patient, clones expanded in unsorted samples were annotated as CD4+, CD8+ or unknown. Diversity changes from C1D1 to C4D1 were tested in paired samples using Wilcoxon tests. TCRdb holds this immuneACCESS table with in-frame rearrangements only. Some clones are missing; in checked studies, unresolved V genes explain under half, and the rest has no known cause. V and J calls and clone size are those listed in that table; D and trimming were worked out from the DNA. The table for this sample lists some 93,000 clones; roughly 73% of them were counted only once. About 9.4% of the sample is in the top ten clones.

Study-wide conclusions, independent of this receptor: The study was limited to a single clinical trial cohort, and causes of repertoire differences, possibly disease activity or prior therapy, remained undefined. Baseline TCR diversity was reported as lower in newly diagnosed patients than in healthy donors, and lower still in relapsed/refractory patients. CD4+ but not CD8+ TCR diversity rose significantly by C4D1 (p=0.0027 vs p=0.16), most apparent in complete responders (p=0.02). Trial patients with a complete response had baseline diversity similar to that of newly diagnosed patients, while partial responders and progressors had significantly lower diversity. Patients starting nivolumab less than 1 year after ASCT had lower diversity and were excluded from later analyses to avoid confounding by immune reconstitution.

The material was peripheral blood mononuclear cells (PBMCs), obtained before the fourth cycle of nivolumab. The sequence was obtained from a human donor with classical Hodgkin lymphoma.

Read as DNA, the sequence is TGTGCCAGCAGCCCACCTAGGGTTCTGAACACTGAAGCTTTCTTT. Translation gives CASSPPRVLNTEAFF. The rearrangement joined TRBV6-6 to TRBJ1-1, with the D gene not clear enough to name. Spanning cysteine to phenylalanine, the CDR3 consists of 15 amino acids. The entry retains the CDR3 DNA only, 45 bases that are in frame from base 1. The germline V gene (reference sequence) gives CDR1 as MNHNY and CDR2 as SVGAGI. The V and J ends are trimmed by 6 bases and 0 bases, leaving 14 bases between them.